This T cell receptor (beta chain) was observed in a study of response to subunit inactivated influenza vaccine. General observations from the study: T cells newly recruited by each seasonal influenza vaccination are few, the authors suggested.

V lost 3 bases to trimming and J lost 4 bases; unmatched junction nucleotides: 10. The CDR3 contains 15 residues. Germline loops: CDR1 DFQATT, CDR2 SNEGSKA (reference sequence). MiXCR, applied by TCRdb to the RT-PCR reads, yields one record per CDR3 protein. The sample yields roughly 630,000 distinct CDR3 sequences, roughly 15% seen once. This clonotype was seen repeatedly, ten times or more. Its antigen is undetermined. Source: PBMCs from blood, taken roughly 15 days before vaccination. The chain recombines TRBV20-1 with TRBJ2-3; 7 bases line up with TRBD2. This TCR came from a man in his fifties or sixties who received an inactivated influenza vaccine. CDR3 protein: CSASVSGAPPDTQYF. The CDR3 coding sequence is TGCAGTGCTAGTGTGAGCGGGGCCCCCCCAGATACGCAGTATTTT.